This is a list of T cell receptor beta chains from one sample in a study of cytomegalovirus exposure and HLA in healthy donors. TCRdb's table, derived via immunoSEQ multiplex PCR, lists solely in-frame clones and lacks some. The sample gives about 95,000 clones, 60% to 80% of which show up once; about 14% is in the top ten. The sample was PBMCs. All receptors come from a woman in her fifties or sixties in good health and CMV-seropositive. Both conserved end residues are part of each CDR3. A D gene is named only where the DNA matches it firmly. Clone size is stated in some rows and not others, as once, few, many or a class when expanded.

v_gene,len,j_gene,d_gene,abundance,CDR3nt,CDR3aa
TRBV5-1,12,TRBJ2-1,-,-,TGCGCCAGCTCCAGCGACCACAATGAGCAGTTCTTC,CASSSDHNEQFF
TRBV7-8,15,TRBJ2-5,TRBD2,few,TGTGCCAGCACCCAAACTAGCGGAGTAAAAGAGACCCAGTACTTC,CASTQTSGVKETQYF
TRBV11-3,13,TRBJ2-2,-,-,TGTGCCAGCAGCTTAGGCAGGACCGGGGAGCTGTTTTTT,CASSLGRTGELFF
TRBV7-9,13,TRBJ2-2,TRBD2,-,TGTGCCAGCAGCGCGACGGGAGGGGGGGAGCTGTTTTTT,CASSATGGGELFF
TRBV6-5,15,TRBJ2-7,-,-,TGTGCCAGCAGCTCCATACAGGTATCCTCCTACGAGCAGTACTTC,CASSSIQVSSYEQYF
TRBV27,16,TRBJ2-1,TRBD2,-,TGTGCCAGCAGTTCTGGGCGGGAGGGCCTTTTTGGTGAGCAGTTCTTC,CASSSGREGLFGEQFF
TRBV5-1,17,TRBJ1-1,-,-,TGCGCCAGCAGCTTCTGGTCACCCACAGGGTCGGAAACTGAAGCTTTCTTT,CASSFWSPTGSETEAFF
TRBV10-3,11,TRBJ2-7,-,-,TGTGCCATCAGTGCAGGGCGGGAGCAGTACTTC,CAISAGREQYF
TRBV10-3,14,TRBJ2-3,TRBD2,-,TGTGCCATCAATAGCGGGAGCGCCACAGATACGCAGTATTTT,CAINSGSATDTQYF
TRBV9,14,TRBJ2-3,-,-,TGTGCCAGCAGCGTCGAGGGAGTCTCAGATACGCAGTATTTT,CASSVEGVSDTQYF
TRBV28,16,TRBJ2-2,TRBD1,-,TGTGCCAGCAGTTTCTCAGGGACAGGGGACACCGGGGAGCTGTTTTTT,CASSFSGTGDTGELFF
TRBV19,12,TRBJ2-7,-,-,TGTGCCAGCGGGGGACGGGCCTACGAGCAGTACTTC,CASGGRAYEQYF
TRBV19,11,TRBJ2-5,-,-,TGTGCCACCAGGGGAGGGGAGACCCAGTACTTC,CATRGGETQYF